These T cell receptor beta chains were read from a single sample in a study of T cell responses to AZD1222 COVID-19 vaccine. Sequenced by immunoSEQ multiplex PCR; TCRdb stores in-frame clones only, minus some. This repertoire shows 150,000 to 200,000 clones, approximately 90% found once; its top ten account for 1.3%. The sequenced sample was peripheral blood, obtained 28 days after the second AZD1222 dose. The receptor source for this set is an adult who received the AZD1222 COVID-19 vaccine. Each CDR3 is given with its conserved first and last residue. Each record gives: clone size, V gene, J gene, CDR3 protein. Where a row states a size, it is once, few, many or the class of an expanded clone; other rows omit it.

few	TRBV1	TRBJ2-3	CTSSHRDTQYF
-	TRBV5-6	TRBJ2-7	CASSFGDRGFYEQYF
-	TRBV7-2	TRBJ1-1	CASSREGDNTEAFF
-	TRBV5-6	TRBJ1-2	CASRGVAYDLYGYTF
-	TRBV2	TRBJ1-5	CASSEGQVGNQPQHF
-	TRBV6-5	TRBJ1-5	CASSPWGFGPQHF
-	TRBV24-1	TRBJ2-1	CATSPSGGISEQFF
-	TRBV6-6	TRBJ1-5	CASSSSLRGNQPQHF
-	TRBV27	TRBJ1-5	CASSLGGTQPQHF
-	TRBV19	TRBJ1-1	CASSLDLRTGDTHTEAFF
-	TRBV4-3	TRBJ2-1	CASSQEVANEQFF
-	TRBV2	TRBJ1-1	CASSGGRATYTEAFF
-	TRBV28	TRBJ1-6	CASSLGTGFTPLHF
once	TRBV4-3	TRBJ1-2	CASSPTGGGGYTF
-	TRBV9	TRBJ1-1	CASSPGGMDTEAFF
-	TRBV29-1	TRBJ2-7	CSVVYPGYEQYF
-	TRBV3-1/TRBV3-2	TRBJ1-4	CASSPDSGVAGGEKLFF
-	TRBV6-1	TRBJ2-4	CASSEVTGGIKLAKNIQYF
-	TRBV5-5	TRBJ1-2	CASSLQAGSSNGYTF
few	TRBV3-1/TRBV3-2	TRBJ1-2	CASSQPNYGYTF
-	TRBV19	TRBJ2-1	CASSETGNAGNEQFF
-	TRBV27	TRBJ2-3	CASSSRTSTDTQYF
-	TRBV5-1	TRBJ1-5	CASSLAPMLPQHF
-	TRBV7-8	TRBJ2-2	CASSLHTSGSGGELFF
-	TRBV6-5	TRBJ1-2	CASQDRGHGYTF
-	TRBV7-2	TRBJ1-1	CASSLVSGRDTEAFF
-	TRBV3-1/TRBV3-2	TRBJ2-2	CASSPVGLGELFF
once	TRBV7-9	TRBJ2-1	CASSFGWADEQFF
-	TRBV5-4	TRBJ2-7	CASSLTPTYEQYF
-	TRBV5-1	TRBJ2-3	CASSPYPGTSEDTQYF
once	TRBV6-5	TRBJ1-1	CASSYSRGLGTEAFF
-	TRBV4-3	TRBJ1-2	CASSQDSILRGGYTF
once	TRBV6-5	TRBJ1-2	CASGPNYGYTF
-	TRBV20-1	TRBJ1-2	CSGGGNYGYTF
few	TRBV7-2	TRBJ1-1	CASRTTGDKAFF
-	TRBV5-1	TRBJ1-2	CASSPGQENYGYTF
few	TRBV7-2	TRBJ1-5	CASSFLTGNNQPQHF
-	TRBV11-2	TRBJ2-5	CASSLGWGSGSPLETQYF
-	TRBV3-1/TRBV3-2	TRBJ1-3	CASSQGGNGNTIYF
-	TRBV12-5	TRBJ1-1	CASVVGWGTEAFF
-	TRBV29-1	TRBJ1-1	CSVELSLYTEAFF
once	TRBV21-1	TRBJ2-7	CASSKEVQYF
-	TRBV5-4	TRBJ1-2	CASSLDTNYGYTF
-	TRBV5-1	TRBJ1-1	CASSPDGNTEAFF
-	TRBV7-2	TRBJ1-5	CASSTTQGGINQPQHF
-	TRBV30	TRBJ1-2	CAWRAQGMSYGYTF
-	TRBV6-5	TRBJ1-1	CASVRSDLPYEAFF
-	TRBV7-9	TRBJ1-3	CASGQGGGGNTIYF
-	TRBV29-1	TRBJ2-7	CSVGSSSYEQYF
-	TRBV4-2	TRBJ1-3	CASSPRGTYSGNTIYF
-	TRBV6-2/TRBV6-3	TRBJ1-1	CASSLRQGFTEAFF
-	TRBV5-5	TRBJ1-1	CASSFEAVNTEAFF
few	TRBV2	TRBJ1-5	CASSAVGVDQPQHF
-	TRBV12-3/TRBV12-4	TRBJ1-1	CASSSGTGRAFF
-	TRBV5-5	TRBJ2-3	CASSPEPSEDTQYF
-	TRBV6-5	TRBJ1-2	CASSSHNKDREQGYTF
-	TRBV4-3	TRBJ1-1	CASSQGDRGGTEAFF
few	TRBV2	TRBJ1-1	CATLRGGGSTEAFF